The present T cell receptor (beta chain) was sequenced within a study of blood T cell repertoires in COVID-19. About the study: Acute and convalescent COVID-19 specimens originated in the United States, Italy and Spain.

TCRdb's copy holds only in-frame clones and misses some; the assay was immunoSEQ multiplex PCR. The data contain under 250,000 clones, 80% of them singletons. Those who participated ranged in age from roughly 18 to 90 years and resided in about two dozen US areas. Germline lookup yields CDR1 SGDLS and CDR2 YYNGEE. The CDR3 consists of 12 residues. The V gene end was trimmed by 3 bases and the J gene end by 8 bases; junction bases not matched to a gene: 2. Sequenced: PBMCs or T cells enriched from blood (not recorded which). The chain uses TRBV9 and TRBJ1-2; TRBD1 matches 9 bases. The sequence came from a man aged 25 to 40 with acute COVID-19. CDR3 bases: TGTGCCAGCAGCGCGACAGGGGGAGGCTACACCTTC. Amino acids: CASSATGGGYTF.